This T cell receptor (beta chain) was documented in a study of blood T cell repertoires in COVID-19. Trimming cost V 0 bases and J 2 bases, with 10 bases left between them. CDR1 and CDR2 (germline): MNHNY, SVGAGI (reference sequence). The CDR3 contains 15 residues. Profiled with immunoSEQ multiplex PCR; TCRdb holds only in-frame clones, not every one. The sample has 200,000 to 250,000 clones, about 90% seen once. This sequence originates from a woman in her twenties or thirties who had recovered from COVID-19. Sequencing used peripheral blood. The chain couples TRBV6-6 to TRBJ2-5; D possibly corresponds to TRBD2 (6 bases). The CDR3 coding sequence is TGTGCCAGCAGTTACTCTCGGGGGAATCAAGAGACCCAGTACTTC. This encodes CASSYSRGNQETQYF.